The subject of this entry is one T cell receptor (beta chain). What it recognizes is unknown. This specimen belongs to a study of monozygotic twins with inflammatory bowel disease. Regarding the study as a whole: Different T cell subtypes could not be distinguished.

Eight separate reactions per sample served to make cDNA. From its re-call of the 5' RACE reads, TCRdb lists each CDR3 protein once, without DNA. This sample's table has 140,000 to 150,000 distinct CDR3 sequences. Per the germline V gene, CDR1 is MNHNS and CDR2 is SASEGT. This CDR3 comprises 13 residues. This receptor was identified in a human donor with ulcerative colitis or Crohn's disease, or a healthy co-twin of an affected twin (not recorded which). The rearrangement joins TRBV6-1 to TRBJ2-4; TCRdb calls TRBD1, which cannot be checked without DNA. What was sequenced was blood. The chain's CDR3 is CASTFYRGDIQYF.